This record looks at one TCR beta chain sequence and its context. Its binding antigen is unknown. No quality values exist for individual bases; no much larger clone is one base distant. This record comes from a study of shared clonotypes between healthy human individuals (dated by TCRdb to about 2020). In the study overall: The cohort comprised a couple of women and three men aged 18 to 49 years. To estimate repertoire size and how much clonotype sharing occurs between individuals, the study deeply sequenced the blood TCR repertoires of five or six healthy adults. Leukapheresis yielded between about 0.85 and 9 billion PBMCs per donor. For each donor, CD4 naive and CD4 memory were each given three plates, CD8 naive was given two plates, and CD8 memory was given one plate. Libraries were prepared and TCR repertoires were sequenced by different laboratories using diverse techniques, in order to increase sequencing depth and limit assay-specific biases. Here is what the overall study found, with its caveats: Higher generation probabilities were observed for clonotypes shared by all four sorted-subset donors than for non-shared clonotypes. The small number of donors limited the genetic and exposure-history diversity represented. Sharing across several donors was observed for around 5% of naive CD4, over 3% of naive CD8, around 2.5% of memory CD4, and over 0.3% of memory CD8 clonotypes. Pairwise subsampling indicated that sequencing depth was expected to affect the degree of clonotype sharing among donors. Rarefaction of sorted-subset datasets indicated incomplete sequencing despite the large sequencing depth. Only blood was sampled, and tissue TCR repertoires likely differ from those in blood. Estimated clonotype richness was generally larger for naive than for memory subsets.

CD8 naive samples consisted of CD45RO-negative cells that were positively selected for CCR7, yielding a CD45RA+CCR7+ population without TemRA cells. The donors were healthy, HIV-negative adults who had no recently reported acute infections or vaccinations. Every donor was a Caucasian adult living in Nashville, Tennessee, USA. Blood was obtained by leukapheresis, after which PBMCs were separated by Ficoll-Histopaque density gradient centrifugation and cryopreserved in liquid nitrogen vapor phase. Purity and quantity of every magnetically sorted T cell population were checked by analytical flow cytometry. Genomic DNA was isolated from each sorted fraction and quantified by UV absorbance on a Nanodrop 2000c. TCR CDR3 regions were amplified from genomic DNA by multiplex PCR using the deep immunoSEQ assay. Extracted genomic DNA from each cell subset was distributed evenly across all wells of several immunoSEQ 96-well plates, and each plate was treated as a replicate. Each replicate PCR for sorted subsets received about 210 ng genomic DNA, equal to tens of thousands of T cell genomes. Purified libraries were quantified with a Qubit 3.0 fluorometer, sized on a Bioanalyzer 2100, and re-quantified with the KAPA Library Quantification kit. Every immunoSEQ 96-well plate was sequenced on a separate single-read 150-cycle Illumina NextSeq 550 flow cell. On the study's bioinformatics: Because the immunoSEQ output included only junctional sequences and no quality scores, the filtering could not be the same as the filtering used for full-length reads. To assign V/J genes and CDR3, sequences were annotated using PyIR, a Python wrapper for IgBLAST v1.9, with IMGT germline references. Reads were filtered out if the reads had weak V/J assignments (E-value above 1e-6), no CDR3, stop codons, out-of-frame junctions, or ambiguous translated residues. V3J clonotypes were defined as sequences sharing the same inferred V gene, J gene, and CDR3 amino acid sequence. Percentage overlap between repertoires was computed as shared unique clonotypes divided by the size of the smaller repertoire. RTK rarefaction, the Chao1 estimator, and Recon v2.1 estimates of unobserved clonotypes were used to assess repertoire richness. Generation probabilities were computed with OLGA for all TCRbeta clonotypes obtained by the gDNA method from several donors. Here the immuneACCESS table is served through TCRdb, limited to in-frame sequences with V and J called. Missing clones are a known gap in these copies; in checked studies unresolved V genes cover under half, and the rest lacks a known reason. Clone size and the V and J calls come from that table; the DNA yielded D and trimming. The sample table lists roughly 2,000,000 clones, about 93% of them with a count of one. In total, the top ten clones hold about 1.7% of the sample.

CDR1 and CDR2, per the germline V gene (reference sequence), are SSHAT and FNYEAQ. V was cut back by 5 bases and J by 0 bases, leaving a gap of 11 bases between them. The CDR3 starts with the cysteine, ends with the phenylalanine, and has 15 residues. Only the CDR3 region is kept as DNA, spanning 45 bases read in frame from base 1. The rearrangement joined TRBV7-7 to TRBJ2-1, with the D gene not clear enough to name. Input material: naive CD8+ T cells from PBMCs. The sample's cell subset or site label, in plain terms: CD45RA+CCR7+. The receptor comes from a man younger than 30 in good health. Some clones in this sample may be carry-over from other donors' samples. The CDR3 region reads CASSADPSSYNEQFF. The DNA sequence follows: TGTGCCAGCAGCGCGGACCCCAGCTCCTACAATGAGCAGTTCTTC.